This passage covers 21 T cell receptor beta chains from one sample sequenced in a study of OX40 agonist ivuxolimab in advanced cancers. Repertoires were generated with immunoSEQ multiplex PCR, while TCRdb's copy carries only in-frame clones and drops some. There are around 38,000 clones in the sample; 75% to 90% occur only once, and around 10% lies in the top ten. This specimen consisted of CD4+ or CD8+ T cells sorted from blood, obtained in a trial of the OX40 agonist ivuxolimab. The receptors were sampled from an adult with an advanced solid tumor such as melanoma, head and neck, liver or kidney cancer.

V usage is TRBV4-1 and J usage is TRBJ2-7, with D hard to call. Germline assignment: CDR1 MGHRA and CDR2 YSYEKL. Trimming removed 1 base at V and 5 bases at J, with 3 bases between. CDR3 length: 11 amino acids. CDR3 sequence (DNA): TGCGCCAGCAGCCAAGGGGACGAGCAGTACTTC. Translation: CASSQGDEQYF.

The rearrangement uses TRBV18 and TRBJ1-5; no clear D. CDR3 size: 13 residues. The germline CDR1 and CDR2 sequences are KGHSH and LQKENI. Trimming removed 6 bases at V and 0 bases at J, with 6 bases between. CDR3 bases: TGTGCCAGCTCTGGGGTTAGCAATCAGCCCCAGCATTTT. Translated: CASSGVSNQPQHF.

The V gene is TRBV14, the J gene TRBJ2-1; 12 bases are a match to TRBD2. This CDR3 has 15 amino acids. Germline V gene lookup returns CDR1 SGHDN and CDR2 FVKESK. V lost 3 bases and J lost 7; bases outside the gene matches: 4. The CDR3 loop reads CASSQLAGGPNEQFF. The CDR3 DNA follows: TGTGCCAGCAGCCAGCTAGCGGGGGGGCCTAATGAGCAGTTCTTC.

This clone was detected only once. This chain joins TRBV7-9 and TRBJ2-5; 7 bases align to TRBD1. Losses at the gene ends were 4 bases for V and 2 bases for J; bases not matched to a gene: 16. Germline CDR1 and CDR2: SEHNR and FQNEAQ (reference sequence). This CDR3 has 18 amino acids. The CDR3 region is CASSSWDSREGQQETQYF. Here the CDR3 DNA reads TGTGCCAGCAGCTCGTGGGACAGTCGCGAGGGGCAACAAGAGACCCAGTACTTC. The complete variable domain, with remaining parts taken from reference TRBV7-9 and TRBJ2-5, reads DTGVSQNPRHKITKRGQNVTFRCDPISEHNRLYWYRQTLGQGPEFLTYFQNEAQLEKSRLLSDRFSAERPKGSFSTLEIQRTEQGDSAMYLCASSSWDSREGQQETQYFGPGTRLLVL.

The chain couples TRBV7-8 to TRBJ1-1; possible D gene TRBD1, 5 bases. The CDR3 is 16 residues long. Per the germline V gene, CDR1 is SGHVS and CDR2 is FQNEAQ. The ends were cut back, 1 base at V and 0 bases at J, with 12 bases in the middle. The CDR3 nucleotides are TGTGCCAGCAGCTTAGGGTGGGGCACGTTGAACACTGAAGCTTTCTTT. Translation: CASSLGWGTLNTEAFF. Together with reference TRBV7-8 and TRBJ1-1, the CDR3 gives the full variable domain: GAGVSQSPRYKVAKRGQDVALRCDPISGHVSLFWYQQALGQGPEFLTYFQNEAQLDKSGLPSDRFFAERPEGSVSTLKIQRTQQEDSAVYLCASSLGWGTLNTEAFFGQGTRLTVV.

The V gene is TRBV9, the J gene TRBJ2-1, with D hard to call. Germline V gives CDR1 SGDLS, CDR2 YYNGEE. The CDR3 extends over 12 amino acids. V dropped 1 base and J dropped 5 bases, with 4 bases sitting between them. The CDR3 here is CASSVLHNEQFF. CDR3 in DNA: TGTGCCAGCAGCGTACTGCACAATGAGCAGTTCTTC.

The chain has TRBV30 and TRBJ1-3; the D is unclear. Trimming removed 0 bases at V and 2 bases at J, with 8 bases between. This CDR3 has 14 amino acids. Germline-derived CDR1 and CDR2 are GTSNPN and SVGIG (reference sequence). For the CDR3, the DNA is TGTGCCTGGAGTGTACCCCTCCCTGGAAACACCATATATTTT. It specifies CAWSVPLPGNTIYF.

The chain is built from TRBV27 and TRBJ2-2, with 7 nucleotides matching TRBD2. The CDR3 is made up of 15 amino acids. The ends lost 1 base at V and 8 bases at J; junction bases unmatched: 7. The germline V gene has CDR1 MNHEY and CDR2 SMNVEV (reference sequence). CDR3 sequence (DNA): TGTGCCAGCAGTTTATTTCGCGGGAGCGGTGGGGAGCTGTTTTTT. As protein: CASSLFRGSGGELFF.

The chain joins TRBV9 to TRBJ2-3; D is uncertain. The CDR3 length is 15 residues. The V end was cut by 1 base, the J end by 1 base, with 10 bases between. In germline, CDR1 is SGDLS, CDR2 YYNGEE. The DNA for the CDR3 is TGTGCCAGCAGCGTACGAGGCCTCGGCACAGATACGCAGTATTTT. Amino acid sequence: CASSVRGLGTDTQYF.

The rearrangement uses TRBV7-8 and TRBJ2-5, with 8 bases aligning to TRBD1. V lost 7 bases to trimming and J lost 4 bases; unmatched junction nucleotides: 8. CDR1 and CDR2 (germline): SGHVS, FQNEAQ. The CDR3 covers 14 residues. CDR3 in amino acids: CASIQDREAETQYF. CDR3 bases: TGTGCCAGCATCCAGGACAGGGAGGCAGAGACCCAGTACTTC.

CDR3 nucleotides: TGTGCCAGCAGTTTAGGGACTAGCGGGTTCCGGGAGCTGTTTTTT. Protein: CASSLGTSGFRELFF. V usage is TRBV27 and J usage is TRBJ2-2, with 12 bases matching TRBD2. Germline CDR1 MNHEY, CDR2 SMNVEV (reference sequence). V was clipped by 2 bases and J by 9 bases; unmatched bases: 4. The CDR3 spans 15 residues.

The chain uses TRBV13 and TRBJ2-7; D is undetermined. This CDR3 has 14 amino acids. Trimming shortened V by 5 bases and J by 2 bases, and 13 bases separated the two germline ends. CDR1 and CDR2 (germline): PRHDT, FYEKMQ (reference sequence). The CDR3 spells CASSPGRRPYEQYF. The CDR3 DNA sequence: TGTGCCAGCAGCCCCGGGCGGAGACCCTACGAGCAGTACTTC.

This chain joins TRBV30 and TRBJ2-3, with D unresolved. Germline V gives CDR1 GTSNPN, CDR2 SVGIG (reference sequence). Between the trimmed V and J ends, which lost 3 bases and 1 base, there was a span of 8 bases. CDR3 length: 13 residues. For the CDR3, the DNA is TGTGCCTGGAGCGACGAAGGCACAGATACGCAGTATTTT. It yields the protein CAWSDEGTDTQYF.

The CDR3 reads CASTPTAAGVNYEQYF. CDR3 nucleotides: TGTGCCAGCACCCCCACCGCCGCGGGAGTAAACTACGAGCAGTACTTC. The chain joins TRBV27 to TRBJ2-7, with TRBD2 identical over 7 bases. Germline V gene lookup returns CDR1 MNHEY and CDR2 SMNVEV (reference sequence). Trimming removed 7 bases from V and 3 bases from J; junction bases left unmatched: 15. This CDR3 contains 16 residues.

The V call is TRBV15, the J call TRBJ2-4; D is unclear. The CDR3 loop spans 13 amino acids. V lost 3 bases, J lost 8 bases, and 11 bases lay in between. Germline assignment: CDR1 LNHNV and CDR2 YYDKDF (reference sequence). The CDR3 is CATSSLPSHIQYF. The CDR3 bases are TGTGCCACCAGCAGCTTGCCAAGCCACATTCAGTACTTC.

The chain joins TRBV27 to TRBJ1-4, with 7 bases fitting TRBD1. Trimming removed 5 bases from V and 8 bases from J; junction bases left unmatched: 11. The CDR3 runs to 15 residues. Germline V lookup: CDR1 MNHEY, CDR2 SMNVEV (reference sequence). The CDR3 DNA sequence: TGTGCCAGCAGTCGGAACAGGGGTAGTGCAGAAAAACTGTTTTTT. Translation gives CASSRNRGSAEKLFF. Full variable domain (rest looked up from reference TRBV27 and TRBJ1-4): EAQVTQNPRYLITVTGKKLTVTCSQNMNHEYMSWYRQDPGLGLRQIYYSMNVEVTDKGDVPEGYKVSRKEKRNFPLILESPSPNQTSLYFCASSRNRGSAEKLFFGSGTQLSVL.

This chain links TRBV7-3 with TRBJ2-1; tentatively, D is TRBD1 or TRBD2 (5 bases each). Trimming stripped 6 bases from V and 8 bases from J, with 23 bases between. The CDR3 totals 16 residues. From germline, CDR1 is SGHTA and CDR2 FQGTGA. In DNA form, the CDR3 reads TGTGCCAGCAGTCCAACATTCGGGACCCGCGCCGATGAGCAGTTCTTC. Encoded protein: CASSPTFGTRADEQFF.

The rearrangement uses TRBV4-3 and TRBJ2-1, with D tentatively TRBD2 (6 bases). The CDR3 length is 15 residues. V lost 0 bases and J lost 9, with 15 bases in between. Looked up from germline, CDR1 is LGHNA and CDR2 is YSLEER. DNA for the CDR3: TGCGCCAGCAGCCAAGATTGGAAACTAGCTCTTGAGCAGTTCTTC. This encodes CASSQDWKLALEQFF.

CDR3: CASSLYGRGETEAFF. The CDR3 DNA reads as TGTGCCAGCAGTTTATATGGCAGGGGGGAAACTGAAGCTTTCTTT. The J gene is TRBJ1-1, the V gene TRBV28; 7 bases line up with TRBD1. V was pared by 1 base and J by 5 bases, with 7 bases of the junction left unmatched. CDR1 and CDR2 from the germline V gene are MDHEN and SYDVKM. The length of the CDR3 is 15 residues.

Here the CDR3 reads CASSMYRGADTQYF. In DNA, the CDR3 is TGTGCCAGTAGTATGTATAGGGGGGCAGATACGCAGTATTTT. This rearrangement joins TRBV19 to TRBJ2-3; the D call may be TRBD1 or TRBD2 (6 bases each). V lost 3 bases and J lost 4, with 11 bases in between. Germline CDR1 reads LNHDA; CDR2 reads SQIVND (reference sequence). There are 14 residues in the CDR3.

A word on this clone: Other DNA sequences in the sample encode the same CDR3. This chain connects TRBV7-9 to TRBJ2-1, with D hard to call. CDR1 is SEHNR, CDR2 FQNEAQ, per germline (reference sequence). Trimming pared 0 bases from V and 2 bases from J, leaving 5 bases between. The CDR3 has 14 amino acids. CDR3 sequence (DNA): TGTGCCAGCAGCTTAGCAGGGACCTACAATGAGCAGTTCTTC. It encodes CASSLAGTYNEQFF. Full variable domain (rest looked up from reference TRBV7-9 and TRBJ2-1): DTGVSQNPRHKITKRGQNVTFRCDPISEHNRLYWYRQTLGQGPEFLTYFQNEAQLEKSRLLSDRFSAERPKGSFSTLEIQRTEQGDSAMYLCASSLAGTYNEQFFGPGTRLTVL.